This T cell receptor (beta chain) derives from a study of PD-L1 blockade in urothelial cancer (dated by TCRdb to the late 2010s). Broadly, across the study: Therapy was started at some point between 2013 and 2015 for all patients, and atezolizumab 1,200 mg was administered intravenously every 3 weeks. Twenty-five of 29 patients were males with bladder-origin urothelial cancer, and about 65% of the 29 reported a prior smoking history. An ECOG performance status of 0 or 1 was recorded for the patients, and 0 to 3 prior chemotherapy regimens had been received by the patients. Blood samples were analyzed at two time points: 3 weeks after treatment start (second dose) and 6 weeks after treatment start. Blood samples yielded a median of around 130,000 T cells and tens of thousands of unique TCRs, with median clonality roughly 0.082. Somatic, immune and clinical correlates of response to PD-L1 blockade with atezolizumab in urothelial cancer were the focus of an exploratory multi-omic analysis. Pretreatment tumor samples and matched peripheral blood, collected serially before and after atezolizumab treatment, underwent TCR sequencing. Durable clinical benefit was defined as a progression-free survival longer than 6 months, and TCR features were additionally tested against progression-free survival and overall survival. In the same patients, whole exome sequencing and RNA sequencing of pretreatment tumors were performed in addition to TCR sequencing. About 10 patients achieved durable clinical benefit and approximately 20 did not. Pretreatment blood TCR-seq was available for under 35 patients, at least one posttreatment blood collection was obtained for 25 or so patients, and tumor TCR-seq was available for 25 or so patients. Study-wide conclusions, independent of this receptor: Greater expansion of tumor-associated TCR clones in peripheral blood 3 weeks after the start of treatment was observed in patients with durable benefit (n ≈ 24, p = 0.022). Because of the small sample size (n = 29) and the many exploratory analyses performed, the results are intended to be regarded as hypothesis-generating. Improved progression-free and overall survival was associated with having pretreatment peripheral blood TCR clonality below the median.

To estimate absolute template abundance from read counts, synthetic TCR analog templates were spiked into each PCR. The immunoSEQ assay was used to amplify TCRbeta CDR3 regions from genomic DNA with bias-controlled V and J gene primers. Sequencing of rearranged TCRbeta segments was performed at approximately 20X coverage. Per the authors' processing: Clustering was used to correct sequencing errors, and CDR3s were annotated against IMGT so that V, D and J genes could be assigned. Downstream analyses used only productive TCRbeta rearrangements and left out out-of-frame or stop-codon sequences. Clonality was computed as one minus Shannon entropy normalized by the log of the number of unique productive sequences. Clones differing between time points or between blood and tumor were identified by Fisher's exact test with Benjamini-Hochberg correction at adjusted p below 0.01. Imported from immuneACCESS, the table was reduced by TCRdb to in-frame sequences with V and J called. These copies leave out some clones; in studies compared against another copy, an unresolved V gene accounts for under half, and the cause of the remainder is not known. The V and J calls and clone size are taken from that table; D and trimming were inferred from the DNA. The sample table shows 50,000 to 55,000 clones, and 84% are seen once. The ten largest clonotypes hold roughly 1.3% of the sample.

As concerns this clone: Its antigen is unknown. Base qualities are missing; no much larger clone stands one base away.

What this sample's time point label stands for: pretreatment peripheral blood. A total of 25 to 30 patients with locally advanced or metastatic urothelial carcinoma, treated at Memorial Sloan Kettering on a trial protocol, made up the cohort. Peripheral blood mononuclear cells were collected pretreatment and during treatment, with between 1 and 8 total time points per patient. The Qiagen DNeasy Blood extraction kit was used to purify genomic DNA from total PBMCs and from tumor samples. PBMCs were collected pretreatment and during treatment, and were isolated and stored as previously described. The CDR3 has 20 amino acids, counting the end cysteine and phenylalanine. The entry retains the CDR3 DNA only, 60 bases that are in frame from base 1. CDR1 and CDR2 are read off the germline V gene as MGHRA and YSYEKL. At the junction V is shortened by 3 bases and J by 0 bases, with 25 bases in between.

The sample here was PBMCs, taken around atezolizumab (anti-PD-L1) treatment. This sequence uses TRBV4-1 and TRBJ2-3; 6 matching bases give a weak D call of TRBD2. The receptor's source is a man between 45 and 60 years old with urothelial cancer. The CDR3 corresponds to CASSQERRAQSGTSTDTQYF. The sequenced DNA is TGCGCCAGCAGCCAGGAAAGGAGGGCGCAGTCGGGGACTAGCACAGATACGCAGTATTTT.